What follows is one T cell receptor beta chain and its context. Its antigen is as yet unknown. The data were taken from a study of a mutant IDH1 vaccine in newly diagnosed glioma. Looking at the study overall: Treated patients had a mean age of approximately 40 years and a roughly 60% male, approximately 38% female split.

Documented time point: week 5, during vaccination. Each dose delivered 300 ug of mutant IDH1 20-mer peptide subcutaneously with imiquimod. TCRdb's copy holds only in-frame clones and misses some; the assay was immunoSEQ multiplex PCR. Of 30,000 to 35,000 clones listed, around 60% were seen once; the top ten hold 8% to 13%. V was shortened by 2 bases and J by 3 bases, with 11 bases between the two germline ends. The CDR3 is made up of 14 amino acids. Germline CDR1 is GTSNPN and CDR2 is SVGIG (reference sequence). Regarding the study as a whole: With respect to changes in top peripheral T cell clonotypes, pseudoprogression seemed unrelated.

Specimen: PBMCs, collected from a glioma patient whose treatment included an IDH1 peptide vaccine. The rearrangement links TRBV30 to TRBJ2-1, with D hard to call. This sequence originates from a woman between 18 and 29 years old with glioma. CDR3 in amino acids: CAWSRASIYNEQFF. The CDR3 nucleotides read TGTGCCTGGAGTCGGGCCTCCATCTACAATGAGCAGTTCTTC.